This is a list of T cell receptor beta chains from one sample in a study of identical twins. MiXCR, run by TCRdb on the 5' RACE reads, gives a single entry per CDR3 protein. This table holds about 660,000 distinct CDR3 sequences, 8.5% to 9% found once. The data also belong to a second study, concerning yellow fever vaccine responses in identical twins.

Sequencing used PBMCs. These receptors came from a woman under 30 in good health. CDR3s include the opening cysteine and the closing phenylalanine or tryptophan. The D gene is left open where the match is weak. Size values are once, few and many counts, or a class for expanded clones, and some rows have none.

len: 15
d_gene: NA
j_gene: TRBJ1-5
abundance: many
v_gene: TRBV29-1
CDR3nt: TGCAGCGTTGAATTGGCGCCAGGGAGCAATCAGCCCCAGCATTTT
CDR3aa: CSVELAPGSNQPQHF

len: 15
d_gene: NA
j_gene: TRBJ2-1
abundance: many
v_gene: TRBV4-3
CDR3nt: TGCGCCAGCAGCCTGATCCCCTCCAGTTCCCATGAGCAGTTCTTC
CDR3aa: CASSLIPSSSHEQFF

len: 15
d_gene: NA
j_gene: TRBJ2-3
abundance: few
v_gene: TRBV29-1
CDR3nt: TGCAGCGTTGATGGGGCCAGAACGATAGCAGATACGCAGTATTTT
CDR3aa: CSVDGARTIADTQYF

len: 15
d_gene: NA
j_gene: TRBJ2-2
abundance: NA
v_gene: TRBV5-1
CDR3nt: TGCGCCAGCAGTACCGCAGGGGTGAACACCGGGGAGCTGTTTTTT
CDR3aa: CASSTAGVNTGELFF

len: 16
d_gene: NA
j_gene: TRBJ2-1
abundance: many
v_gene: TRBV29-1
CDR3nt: TGCAGCGTACCCCCGGAGGGGACAGCAACATACAATGAGCAGTTCTTC
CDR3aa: CSVPPEGTATYNEQFF

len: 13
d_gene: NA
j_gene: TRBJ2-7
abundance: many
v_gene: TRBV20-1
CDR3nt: TGCAGTGCTAGAAGGGGACACCCGGAGGAGCAGTACTTC
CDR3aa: CSARRGHPEEQYF

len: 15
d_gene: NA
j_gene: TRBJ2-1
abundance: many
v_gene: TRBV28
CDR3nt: TGTGCCAGCAGTTTAGGTACGGCGGCTTACAATGAGCAGTTCTTC
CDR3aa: CASSLGTAAYNEQFF

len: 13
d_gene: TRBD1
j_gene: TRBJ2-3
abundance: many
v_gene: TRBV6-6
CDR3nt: TGTGCCAGCACTCGCTCGACAGGGGATACGCAGTATTTT
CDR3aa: CASTRSTGDTQYF

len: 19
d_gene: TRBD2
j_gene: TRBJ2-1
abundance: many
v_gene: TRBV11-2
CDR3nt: TGTGCCAGCAGCCCACCACGTCGGACTAGCGGGACTTTCTACAATGAGCAGTTCTTC
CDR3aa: CASSPPRRTSGTFYNEQFF

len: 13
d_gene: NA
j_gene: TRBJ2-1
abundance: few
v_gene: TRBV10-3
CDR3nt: TGTGCCATCAACAAACCAGGTTTCAATGAGCAGTTCTTC
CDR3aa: CAINKPGFNEQFF

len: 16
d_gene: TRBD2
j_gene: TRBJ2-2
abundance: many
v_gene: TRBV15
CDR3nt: TGTGCCACCAGCAGACCGGGACTAGCGGGATCCGGGGAGCTGTTTTTT
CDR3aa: CATSRPGLAGSGELFF

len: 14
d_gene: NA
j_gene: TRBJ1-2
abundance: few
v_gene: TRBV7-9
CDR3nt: TGTGCCAGCAGCTTAGTGCAGGGTTCCTATGGCTACACCTTC
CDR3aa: CASSLVQGSYGYTF

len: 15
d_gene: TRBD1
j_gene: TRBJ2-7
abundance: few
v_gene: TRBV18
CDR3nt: TGTGCCAGCTCACAGGGGGGACAGGACTCCTACGAGCAGTACTTC
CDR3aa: CASSQGGQDSYEQYF

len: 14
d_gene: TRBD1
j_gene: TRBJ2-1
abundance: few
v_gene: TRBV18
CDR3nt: TGTGCCAGCTCATCACAGGGGCAGTACAATGAGCAGTTCTTC
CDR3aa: CASSSQGQYNEQFF

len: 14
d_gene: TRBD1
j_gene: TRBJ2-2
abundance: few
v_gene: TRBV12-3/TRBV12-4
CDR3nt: TGTGCCAGCAGGAAGGGGGCGGGCACCGGGGAGCTGTTTTTT
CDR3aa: CASRKGAGTGELFF

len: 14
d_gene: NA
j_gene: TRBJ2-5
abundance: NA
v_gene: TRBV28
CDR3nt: TGTGCCAGCAGCCCACTAGAGTACCAAGAGACCCAGTACTTC
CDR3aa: CASSPLEYQETQYF

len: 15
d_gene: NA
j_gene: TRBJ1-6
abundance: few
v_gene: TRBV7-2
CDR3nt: TGTGCCAGCAGCCCCGGACGAGCCTTTAATTCACCCCTCCACTTT
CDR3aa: CASSPGRAFNSPLHF

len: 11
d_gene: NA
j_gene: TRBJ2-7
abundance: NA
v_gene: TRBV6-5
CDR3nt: TGTGCCAGCAGTCCGGGGTTCGGAAGGTACTTC
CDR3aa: CASSPGFGRYF

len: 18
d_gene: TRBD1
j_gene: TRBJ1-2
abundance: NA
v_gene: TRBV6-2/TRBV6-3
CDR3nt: TGTGCCAGCAGTTACTCAGCGGGACAGGAGGAACTAAACTATGGCTACACCTTC
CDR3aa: CASSYSAGQEELNYGYTF

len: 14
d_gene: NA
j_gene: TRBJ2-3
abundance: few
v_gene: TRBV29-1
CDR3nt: TGCAGCGCCCGGTTCTCCGGCAGCACAGATACGCAGTATTTT
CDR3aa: CSARFSGSTDTQYF

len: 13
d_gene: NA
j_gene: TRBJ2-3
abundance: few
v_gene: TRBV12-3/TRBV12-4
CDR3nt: TGTGCCAGCAGTTCGTCTAGGGATAATACGCAGTATTTT
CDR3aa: CASSSSRDNTQYF

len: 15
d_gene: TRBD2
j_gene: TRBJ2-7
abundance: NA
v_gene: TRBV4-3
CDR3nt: TGCGCCAGCAGCCAAGGCCTAGCGGGACTATACGAGCAGTACTTC
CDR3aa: CASSQGLAGLYEQYF